This entry concerns a single T cell receptor beta chain. In the original analysis: Reference gene primer amplification gave nucleated cell count estimates. Here immunoSEQ multiplex PCR was the method, and the copy in TCRdb shows in-frame clones only, minus some. Clone size and the V and J calls come from that table; the DNA yielded D and trimming. The sample includes 90,000 or so clones, around 88% seen only once; the top ten take around 17%. Germline V gene lookup returns CDR1 SGHTA and CDR2 FQGNSA. Trimming took off 6 bases at V and 1 base at J, with 9 bases between the two ends. CDR3 length equals 14 residues. This entry is derived from a study of blood T cell repertoires in COVID-19. At the level of the study: Some COVID-19 samples were acute and others convalescent; all came from the United States, Italy and Spain.

The Seattle site enrolled patients during active infection and followed them longitudinally. The material sequenced was peripheral blood. This sequence joins TRBV7-2 and TRBJ2-2, with D possibly matching TRBD1 (5 bases). The origin of this receptor is a woman in her sixties or seventies with COVID-19, enrolled during active disease. DNA for the CDR3: TGTGCCAGCAGGAATCAGGGGAACACCGGGGAGCTGTTTTTT. Translation gives CASRNQGNTGELFF. Looking up the rest from reference TRBV7-2 and TRBJ2-2 gives the full variable domain: GAGVSQSPSNKVTEKGKDVELRCDPISGHTALYWYRQSLGQGLEFLIYFQGNSAPDKSGLPSDRFSAERTGGSVSTLTIQRTQQEDSAVYLCASRNQGNTGELFFGEGSRLTVL.